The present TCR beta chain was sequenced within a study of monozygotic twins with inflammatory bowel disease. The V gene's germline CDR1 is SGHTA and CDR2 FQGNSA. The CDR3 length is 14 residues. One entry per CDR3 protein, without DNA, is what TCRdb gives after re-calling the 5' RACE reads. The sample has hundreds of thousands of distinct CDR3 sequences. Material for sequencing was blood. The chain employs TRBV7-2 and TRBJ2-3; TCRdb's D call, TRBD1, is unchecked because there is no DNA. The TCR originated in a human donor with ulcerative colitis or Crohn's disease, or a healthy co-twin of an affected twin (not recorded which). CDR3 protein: CASSLARLGLEQYF.